The T cell receptor beta chain under discussion was sequenced for a study of blood T cell repertoires in COVID-19. Study-level background: Some COVID-19 samples were acute and others convalescent; all came from the United States, Italy and Spain. PBMCs, B-cell-depleted T cells, or T cells were the source of the cDNA or gDNA that made up the material.

Original data processing: Amplified reference gene primers provided the basis for estimating nucleated cell counts. TCRdb keeps only in-frame clones here, not all; method: immunoSEQ multiplex PCR. The DNA was the basis for D and trimming; V, J and clone size are from that table. In the table there are 350,000 to 450,000 clones, approximately 86% of which are singletons. Those enrolled in Seattle joined during active infection and were followed longitudinally afterward. The TCR sequence derives from a woman aged 55-75 years with COVID-19, enrolled during active disease. What was sequenced was peripheral blood.

CDR3 region: CASSPPYRNTEAFF. In DNA form, the CDR3 reads TGTGCCAGCTCACCTCCCTACAGGAACACTGAAGCTTTCTTT. The chain recombines TRBV18 with TRBJ1-1; D remains unclear. The ends were cut back, 3 bases at V and 1 base at J, with 9 bases in the middle. CDR3 length: 14 amino acids. CDR1 is KGHSH and CDR2 is LQKENI in the germline V gene.